This TCR beta chain derives from a study of T cells after yellow fever vaccination. A single record per CDR3 protein comes from TCRdb applying MiXCR to the 5' RACE reads. The sample comprises some 130,000 distinct CDR3 sequences, 6.6% of which are singletons, and about 0.6% rests with the top ten. This clonotype has at least ten counts. The TCR originated in a man aged 25-45 years who received the YFV17D yellow fever vaccine. The sequencing used CD4+ T cells sorted from PBMCs, collected 10 days after the yellow fever booster vaccination.

CDR3 region: CASIYWGSYNEQFF. The DNA of the CDR3 is TGTGCCAGCATCTACTGGGGTTCCTACAATGAGCAGTTCTTC. The chain uses TRBV12-3 or TRBV12-4 and TRBJ2-1, with unresolved D. Trimming stripped 7 bases from V and 1 base from J, with 11 bases between. The CDR3 covers 14 residues.